This T cell receptor beta chain was sequenced during a study of shared clonotypes between healthy human individuals. Findings and limits, study-wide: Non-shared clonotypes were found to have lower generation probabilities than the clonotypes that were shared by all four of the sorted-subset donors.

The CDR3 runs to 12 residues. V dropped 7 bases and J dropped 4 bases, with 8 bases sitting between them. Germline CDR1 MNHNS, CDR2 SASEGT. To note about this clone: What it binds is not known.

Each subset's genomic DNA was shared equally among a number of immunoSEQ plates. An approximately 180 ng quantity of DNA, roughly 30,000 T cell genomes, went into the sorted-subset replicate PCRs. Sequencing was performed with immunoSEQ multiplex PCR; in TCRdb, only in-frame clones are kept and a portion is missing. The repertoire consists of more than 550,000 clones, with roughly 72% occurring once and the leading ten covering over 1.5%. This clonotype was obtained from a woman aged 30 to 39 in good health. V is TRBV6-1 and J is TRBJ2-1; D not resolved. Sequencing was done on a sample of memory CD4+ T cells sorted from blood. The subset here: CD45RA-negative fraction. CDR3 coding DNA: TGTGCCAGCATTACTCAGTACAATGAGCAGTTCTTC. Translated: CASITQYNEQFF.